This T cell receptor (beta chain) is drawn from a study of cytomegalovirus exposure and HLA in healthy donors (dated 2017 in TCRdb). Concerning the study at large: A later analysis indicated that the 120 or so validation repertoires were generated on the platform also employed for the roughly 720 repertoires of the first cohort. The study was designed to test whether signatures of past pathogen exposure could be identified by cataloging public T cell receptors. To predict cytomegalovirus infection status, the study combined high-throughput TCR immunosequencing, statistical association of individual TCRs with disease status, and machine learning. Besides the first cohort of approximately 670 subjects, a separate validation cohort made up of roughly 120 different subjects was used.

General findings and caveats noted by the study authors: In both the original and validation cohorts, the classifier was reported to diagnose cytomegalovirus status with high specificity and sensitivity. In vitro tests confirmed that a few of the cytomegalovirus-associated TCR beta chains recognize cytomegalovirus antigens. The authors suggested that the approach could potentially be generalized to other disease states and immunological phenotypes. A later analysis lacked HLA typing for the validation cohort, so it scored co-occurrence in that cohort across all 110 or so repertoires. A total of fewer than 200 TCR beta chains were listed by the study as associated with cytomegalovirus. Most TCR sequences were seen in very few donors, while some public TCRs were found in many individuals. In a later analysis, TCRs clustered in the first cohort were found to also tend to co-occur in the approximately 110 validation repertoires, with approximately 94% of cluster scores above 0.

Libraries came from the immunoSEQ multiplex PCR assay. For the original study's pipeline: To diagnose cytomegalovirus status from the catalog of TCR beta chain sequences, a statistical classification framework was built. Imported from immuneACCESS, the table was reduced by TCRdb to in-frame sequences with V and J called. These copies leave out some clones; in studies compared against another copy, an unresolved V gene accounts for under half, and the cause of the remainder is not known. The D gene and trimming were derived from the DNA, and the V and J assignments and clone size from that table. This sample is represented by approximately 270,000 clones; roughly 84% of them were singletons. The biggest ten clones account for about 11% of the sample. Notes on this clone: It lacks a known antigen. Within one base of it there is no much larger clone, and no base qualities were kept.

The donors belonged to the validation cohort of around 130 subjects, which was separate from the approximately 700-subject first cohort. V is clipped by 3 bases and J by 0 bases, and the sequence between their germline boundaries is 12 bases long. The CDR3 measures 16 amino acids from cysteine to phenylalanine. Solely the CDR3 DNA is kept, with 48 bases framed from the first base. CDR1 SNHLY and CDR2 FYNNEI are derived from the germline V gene. The clonotype comes from a man aged 18 to 30 in good health and CMV-seropositive. The sample consisted of PBMCs. In this chain, TRBV2 is recombined with TRBJ2-1, with TRBD1 as a weak D call on 6 bases. CDR3 loop: CASSDMAGDSYNEQFF. The base sequence is TGTGCCAGCAGTGATATGGCAGGGGACTCCTACAATGAGCAGTTCTTC.